This section outlines one TCR beta chain sequence together with its context. The antigen remains unidentified. Sample-barcoded 5' priming and a J-beta primer mix drove a second PCR of roughly 7 to 11 cycles. One entry per CDR3 protein, called by TCRdb with MiXCR from the 5' RACE reads. The data show over 1.5 million distinct CDR3 sequences, around 48% seen once. The data are from a study of blood T cells in healthy people across ages. Isolated per sample were at least 7 million PBMCs. CDR1 SGHAT and CDR2 FQNNGV come from the germline V gene. The junction had 12 bases not matched to a gene; V was cut back by 7 bases and J by 3 bases. The CDR3 extends over 16 amino acids. The study's findings and limits: Because sorting was not performed, PBMCs prevented conclusive naive versus antigen-experienced comparison.

The V and J genes are TRBV11-2 and TRBJ2-7; 10 nucleotides line up with TRBD2. The sequence derives from a woman aged 40 to 50 in good health. Sequenced material: blood. CDR3 sequence (DNA): TGTGCCAGCACCCAGACCCCTCTAGCGGGGGACTACGAGCAGTACTTC. Protein: CASTQTPLAGDYEQYF.